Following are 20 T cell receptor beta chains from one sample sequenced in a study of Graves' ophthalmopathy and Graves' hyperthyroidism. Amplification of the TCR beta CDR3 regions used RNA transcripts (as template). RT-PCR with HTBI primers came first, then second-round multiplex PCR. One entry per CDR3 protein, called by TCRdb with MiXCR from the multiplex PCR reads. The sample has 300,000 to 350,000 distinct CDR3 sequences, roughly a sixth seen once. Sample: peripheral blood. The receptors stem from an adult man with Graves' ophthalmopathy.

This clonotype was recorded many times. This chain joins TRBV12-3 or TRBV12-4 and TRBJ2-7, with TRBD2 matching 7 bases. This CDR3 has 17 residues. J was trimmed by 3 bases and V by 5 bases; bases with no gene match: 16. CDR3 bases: TGTGCCAGCAGTCGCCCGACCCCGGGACTACCTAACTACGAGCAGTACTTC. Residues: CASSRPTPGLPNYEQYF.

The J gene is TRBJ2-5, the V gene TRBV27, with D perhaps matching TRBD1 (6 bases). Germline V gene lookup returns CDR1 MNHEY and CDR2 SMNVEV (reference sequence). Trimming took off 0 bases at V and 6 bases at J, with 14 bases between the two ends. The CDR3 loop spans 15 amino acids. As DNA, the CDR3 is TGTGCCAGCAGTTTATCATGGCAGGGGCAAAAGACCCAGTACTTC. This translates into CASSLSWQGQKTQYF.

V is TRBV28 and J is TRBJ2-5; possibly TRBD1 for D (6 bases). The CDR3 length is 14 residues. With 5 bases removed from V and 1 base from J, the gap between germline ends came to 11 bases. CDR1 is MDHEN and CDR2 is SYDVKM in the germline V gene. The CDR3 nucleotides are TGTGCCAGCAGTCCCACAGGGTTCCAAGAGACCCAGTACTTC. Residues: CASSPTGFQETQYF.

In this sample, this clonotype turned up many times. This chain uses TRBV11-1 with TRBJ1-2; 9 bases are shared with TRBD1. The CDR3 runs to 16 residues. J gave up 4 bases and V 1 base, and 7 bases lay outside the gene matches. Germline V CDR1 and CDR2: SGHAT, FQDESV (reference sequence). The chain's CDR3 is CASSLGEDRGSYGYTF. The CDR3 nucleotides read TGTGCCAGCAGCTTAGGCGAAGACAGGGGGTCCTATGGCTACACCTTC.

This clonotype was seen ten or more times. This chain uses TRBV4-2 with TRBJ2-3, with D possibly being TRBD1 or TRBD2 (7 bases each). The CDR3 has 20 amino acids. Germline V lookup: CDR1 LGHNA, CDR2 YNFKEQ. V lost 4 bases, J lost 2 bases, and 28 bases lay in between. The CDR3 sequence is CASSPRGASGVFTTTDTQYF. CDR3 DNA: TGTGCCAGCAGCCCCAGGGGGGCTAGCGGAGTTTTCACCACCACAGATACGCAGTATTTT.

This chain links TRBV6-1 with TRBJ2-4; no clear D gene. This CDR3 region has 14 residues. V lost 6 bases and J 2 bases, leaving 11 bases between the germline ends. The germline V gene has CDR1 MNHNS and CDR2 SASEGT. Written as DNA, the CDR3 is TGTGCCAGCAGCGGCCTCCCCCCCAAAAACATTCAGTACTTC. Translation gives CASSGLPPKNIQYF.

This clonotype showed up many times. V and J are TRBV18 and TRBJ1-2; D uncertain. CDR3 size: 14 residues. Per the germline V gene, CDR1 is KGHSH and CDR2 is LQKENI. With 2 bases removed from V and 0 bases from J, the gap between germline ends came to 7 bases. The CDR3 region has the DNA TGTGCCAGCTCACCAGAGGGAACTAACTATGGCTACACCTTC. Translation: CASSPEGTNYGYTF.

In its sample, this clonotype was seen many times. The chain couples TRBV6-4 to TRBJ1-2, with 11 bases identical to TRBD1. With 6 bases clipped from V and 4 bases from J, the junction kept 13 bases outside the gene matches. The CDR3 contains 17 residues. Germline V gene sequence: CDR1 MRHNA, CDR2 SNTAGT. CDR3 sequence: CASSSHGQGADSYGYTF. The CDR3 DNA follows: TGTGCCAGCAGCTCCCACGGACAGGGGGCCGATAGCTATGGCTACACCTTC.

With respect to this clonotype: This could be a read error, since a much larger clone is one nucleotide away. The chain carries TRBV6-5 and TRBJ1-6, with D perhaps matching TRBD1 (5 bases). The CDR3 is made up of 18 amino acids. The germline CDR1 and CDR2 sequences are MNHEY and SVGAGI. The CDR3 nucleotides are TGTGTCAGCAGTTACTCCAGGGCAGGTAGCTCCTATAATTCACCCCTCCACTTT. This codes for CVSSYSRAGSSYNSPLHF.

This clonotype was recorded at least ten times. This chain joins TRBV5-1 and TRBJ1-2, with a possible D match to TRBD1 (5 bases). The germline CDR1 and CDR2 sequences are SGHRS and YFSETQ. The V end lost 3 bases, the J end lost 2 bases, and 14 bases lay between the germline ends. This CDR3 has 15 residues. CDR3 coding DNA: TGCGCCAGCAGCTGGCGGCAGGGTTTGAACTATGGCTACACCTTC. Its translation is CASSWRQGLNYGYTF.

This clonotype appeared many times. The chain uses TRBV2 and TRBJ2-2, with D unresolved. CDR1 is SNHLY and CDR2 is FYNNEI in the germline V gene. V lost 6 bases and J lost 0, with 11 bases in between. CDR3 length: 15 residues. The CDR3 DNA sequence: TGTGCCAGCAGACACCGGGCCTCGAACACCGGGGAGCTGTTTTTT. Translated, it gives CASRHRASNTGELFF.

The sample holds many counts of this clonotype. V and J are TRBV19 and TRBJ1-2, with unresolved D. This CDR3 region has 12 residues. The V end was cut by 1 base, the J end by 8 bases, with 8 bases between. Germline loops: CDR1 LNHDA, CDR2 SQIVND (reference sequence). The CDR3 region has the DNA TGTGCCAGTAGTATAGCCGGCCGGGGCTACACCTTC. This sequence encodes CASSIAGRGYTF.

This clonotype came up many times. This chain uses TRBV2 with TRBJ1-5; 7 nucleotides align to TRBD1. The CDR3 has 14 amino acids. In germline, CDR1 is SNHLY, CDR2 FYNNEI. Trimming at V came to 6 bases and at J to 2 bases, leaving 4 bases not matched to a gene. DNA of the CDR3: TGTGCCAGCAGGCCAGGGGGGGGCAATCAGCCCCAGCATTTT. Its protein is CASRPGGGNQPQHF.

The CDR3 here is CASSLLPGQGALETQYF. CDR3 DNA sequence: TGTGCCAGCAGTTTATTGCCGGGACAGGGGGCCCTTGAGACCCAGTACTTC. The V call is TRBV27, the J call TRBJ2-5, with 12 nucleotides matching TRBD1. After removal of 1 base from V and 5 bases from J, the junction contained 8 bases not matched to a gene. Germline CDR1 and CDR2: MNHEY and SMNVEV (reference sequence). The CDR3 runs 17 residues.

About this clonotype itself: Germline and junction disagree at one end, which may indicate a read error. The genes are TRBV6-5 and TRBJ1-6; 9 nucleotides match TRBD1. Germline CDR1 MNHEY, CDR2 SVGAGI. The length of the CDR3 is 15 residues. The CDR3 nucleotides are TGTGCCAGTAGTTCCAAGGGACAGGGAGTTTCACCCCTCCACTTT. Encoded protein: CASSSKGQGVSPLHF.

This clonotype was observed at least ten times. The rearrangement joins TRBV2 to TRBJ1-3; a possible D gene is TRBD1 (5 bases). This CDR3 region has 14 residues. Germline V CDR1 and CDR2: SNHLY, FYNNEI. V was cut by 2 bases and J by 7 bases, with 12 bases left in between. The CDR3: CASSERGSGNTIYF. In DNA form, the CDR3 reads TGTGCCAGCAGTGAAAGGGGCTCCGGGAACACCATATATTTT. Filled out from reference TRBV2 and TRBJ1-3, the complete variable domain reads EPEVTQTPSHQVTQMGQEVILRCVPISNHLYFYWYRQILGQKVEFLVSFYNNEISEKSEIFDDQFSVERPDGSNFTLKIRSTKLEDSAMYFCASSERGSGNTIYFGEGSWLTVV.

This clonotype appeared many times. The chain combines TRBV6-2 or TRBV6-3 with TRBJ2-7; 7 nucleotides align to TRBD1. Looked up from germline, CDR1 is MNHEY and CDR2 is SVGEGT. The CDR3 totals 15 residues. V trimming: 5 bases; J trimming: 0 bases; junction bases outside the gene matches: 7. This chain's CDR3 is CASSLWGTVSYEQYF. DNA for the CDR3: TGTGCCAGCAGTCTCTGGGGGACAGTCTCCTACGAGCAGTACTTC.

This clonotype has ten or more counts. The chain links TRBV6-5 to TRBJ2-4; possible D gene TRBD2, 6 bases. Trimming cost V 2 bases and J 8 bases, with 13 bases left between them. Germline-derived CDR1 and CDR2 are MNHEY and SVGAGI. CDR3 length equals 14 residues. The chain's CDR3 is CASSYRPGEYIQYF. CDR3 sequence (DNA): TGTGCCAGCAGTTACCGACCGGGGGAATACATTCAGTACTTC.

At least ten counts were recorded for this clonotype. The DNA of the CDR3 is TGTGCCAGCAGCTTAGGGCATGCGAACACCGGGGAGCTGTTTTTT. It translates to CASSLGHANTGELFF. V and J are TRBV7-9 and TRBJ2-2; D is undetermined. Germline loops: CDR1 SEHNR, CDR2 FQNEAQ (reference sequence). CDR3 length equals 15 residues. V shed 1 base and J shed 0 bases, with 6 bases lying between them.

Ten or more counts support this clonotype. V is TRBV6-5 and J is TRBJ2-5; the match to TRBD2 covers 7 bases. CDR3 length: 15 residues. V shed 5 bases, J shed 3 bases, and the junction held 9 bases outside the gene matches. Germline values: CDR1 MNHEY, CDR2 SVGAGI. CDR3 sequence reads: CASSRSRGGEETQYF. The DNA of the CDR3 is TGTGCCAGCAGTCGATCGCGCGGGGGAGAAGAGACCCAGTACTTC.